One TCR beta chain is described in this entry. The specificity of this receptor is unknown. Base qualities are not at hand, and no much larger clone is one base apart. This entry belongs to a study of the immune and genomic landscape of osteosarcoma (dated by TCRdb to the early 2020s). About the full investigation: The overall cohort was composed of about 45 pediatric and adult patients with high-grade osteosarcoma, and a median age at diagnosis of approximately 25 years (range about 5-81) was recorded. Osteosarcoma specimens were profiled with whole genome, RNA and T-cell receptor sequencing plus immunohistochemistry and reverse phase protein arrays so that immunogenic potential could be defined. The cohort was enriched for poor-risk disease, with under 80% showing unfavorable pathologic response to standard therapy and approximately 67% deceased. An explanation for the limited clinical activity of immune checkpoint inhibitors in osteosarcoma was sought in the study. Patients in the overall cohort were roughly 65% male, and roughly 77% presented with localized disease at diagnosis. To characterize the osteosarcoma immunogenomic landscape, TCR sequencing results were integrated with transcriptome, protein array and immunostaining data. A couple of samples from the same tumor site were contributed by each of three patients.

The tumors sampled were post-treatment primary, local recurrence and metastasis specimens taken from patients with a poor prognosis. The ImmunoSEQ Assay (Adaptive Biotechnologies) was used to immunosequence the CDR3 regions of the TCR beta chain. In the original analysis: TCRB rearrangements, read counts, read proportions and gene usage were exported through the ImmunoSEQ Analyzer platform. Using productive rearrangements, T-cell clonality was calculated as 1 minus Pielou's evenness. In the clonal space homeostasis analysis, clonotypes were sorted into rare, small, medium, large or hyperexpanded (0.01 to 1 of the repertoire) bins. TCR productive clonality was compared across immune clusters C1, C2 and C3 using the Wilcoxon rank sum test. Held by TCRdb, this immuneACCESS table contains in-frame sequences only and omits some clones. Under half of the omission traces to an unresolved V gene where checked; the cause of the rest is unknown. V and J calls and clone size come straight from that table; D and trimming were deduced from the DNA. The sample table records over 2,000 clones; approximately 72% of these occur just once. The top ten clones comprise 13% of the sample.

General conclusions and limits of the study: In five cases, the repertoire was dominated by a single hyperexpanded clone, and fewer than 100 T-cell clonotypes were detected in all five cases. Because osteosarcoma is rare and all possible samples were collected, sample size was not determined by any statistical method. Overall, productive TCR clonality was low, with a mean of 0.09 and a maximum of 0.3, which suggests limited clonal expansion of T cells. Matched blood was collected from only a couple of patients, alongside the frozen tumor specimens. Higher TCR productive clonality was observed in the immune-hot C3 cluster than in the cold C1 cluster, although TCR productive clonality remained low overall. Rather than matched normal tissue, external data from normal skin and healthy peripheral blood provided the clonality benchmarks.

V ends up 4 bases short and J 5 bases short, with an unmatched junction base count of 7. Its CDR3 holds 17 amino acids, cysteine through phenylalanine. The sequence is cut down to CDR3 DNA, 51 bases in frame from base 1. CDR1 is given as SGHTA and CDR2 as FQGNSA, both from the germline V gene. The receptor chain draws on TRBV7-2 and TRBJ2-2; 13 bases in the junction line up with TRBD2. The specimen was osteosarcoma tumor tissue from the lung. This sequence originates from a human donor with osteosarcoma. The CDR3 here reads CASSSTPTSGGTGELFF. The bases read TGTGCCAGCAGCTCAACCCCGACTAGCGGGGGGACCGGGGAGCTGTTTTTT.